A single sample is the source of the 31 T cell receptor beta chains below, sequenced in a study of Graves' ophthalmopathy and Graves' hyperthyroidism. Investigators amplified TCR beta CDR3 regions from RNA transcripts. The authors performed first-round RT-PCR with HTBI primers and then a second-round multiplex PCR. Each CDR3 protein gets one entry after TCRdb re-called the multiplex PCR reads with MiXCR. The top ten hold 44% of the sample, which has 740,000 or so distinct CDR3 sequences, 40% seen once. Sequencing was done on a sample of peripheral blood. The source of these receptors is an adult man with Graves' ophthalmopathy.

The chain recombines TRBV19 with TRBJ2-3; TRBD1 might be the D (6 bases). The CDR3 consists of 14 residues. The V end was cut by 3 bases, the J end by 6 bases, with 13 bases between. The germline V gene encodes CDR1 LNHDA and CDR2 SQIVND (reference sequence). CDR3 nucleotide sequence: TGTGCCAGTAGTATTCGAGGGGGAGTCGATACGCAGTATTTT. It translates to CASSIRGGVDTQYF.

This clonotype was seen more than once but under ten times. This rearrangement joins TRBV11-3 to TRBJ2-7, with TRBD2 identical over 8 bases. Germline lookup yields CDR1 SGHNT and CDR2 YENEEA. The CDR3 covers 18 residues. Trimming removed 1 base from V and 0 bases from J; junction bases left unmatched: 11. Here the CDR3 DNA reads TGTGCCAGCAGCTTAGTCTACGCGGGAGGCCCCAACTCCTACGAGCAGTACTTC. Residues: CASSLVYAGGPNSYEQYF.

This clonotype has at least ten counts. V gene TRBV14 combines with J gene TRBJ2-5; D call uncertain. The CDR3 runs 11 residues. Germline CDR1 and CDR2: SGHDN and FVKESK. Trimming removed 1 base from V and 5 bases from J, with 2 bases in between. As DNA, the CDR3 is TGTGCCAGCAGCCAAGTGGAGACCCAGTACTTC. Protein sequence: CASSQVETQYF.

The chain employs TRBV25-1 and TRBJ1-2; D may be TRBD1 (6 bases). Germline CDR1 and CDR2: MGHDK and SYGVNS. V lost 6 bases to trimming and J lost 5 bases, with 22 bases between them. The CDR3 is 16 amino acids. DNA of the CDR3: TGTGCCAGCAGCGAAGAGGGGGGCGCAGTGGGATATGGCTACACCTTC. This gives the protein CASSEEGGAVGYGYTF.

This clonotype was seen more than once but under ten times. The chain joins TRBV5-1 to TRBJ1-6, with 10 nucleotides matching TRBD1. Losses at the gene ends were 0 bases for V and 8 bases for J; bases not matched to a gene: 5. Germline assignment: CDR1 SGHRS and CDR2 YFSETQ. The CDR3 consists of 16 residues. The CDR3 loop is CASSLAVGTGDSPLHF. As DNA, the CDR3 is TGCGCCAGCAGCTTGGCCGTCGGGACAGGGGATTCACCCCTCCACTTT.

V is TRBV20-1 and J is TRBJ2-7; D may match TRBD1 or TRBD2 (6 bases each). Germline V gene lookup returns CDR1 DFQATT and CDR2 SNEGSKA (reference sequence). The CDR3 length is 14 residues. V dropped 3 bases and J dropped 3 bases, with 15 bases sitting between them. The CDR3 spells CSARSGGRGYEQYF. The CDR3 nucleotides read TGCAGTGCTAGGTCCGGGGGCCGGGGCTACGAGCAGTACTTC.

This clonotype was observed many times. This rearrangement joins TRBV24-1 to TRBJ2-7; D may correspond to TRBD1 or TRBD2 (5 bases each). V lost 4 bases and J 2 bases, leaving 14 bases between the germline ends. Germline-derived CDR1 and CDR2 are KGHDR and SFDVKD. The CDR3 extends over 15 amino acids. The DNA for the CDR3 is TGTGCCACCAGTGACACGGGACGAAATACCTACGAGCAGTACTTC. It yields the protein CATSDTGRNTYEQYF.

This clonotype was observed at least ten times. The CDR3 region has the DNA TGCAGTGCTAGTGGACTGGGGGGGGAGACCCAGTACTTC. The encoded protein is CSASGLGGETQYF. This chain connects TRBV20-1 to TRBJ2-5; 7 bases match TRBD2. CDR1 DFQATT and CDR2 SNEGSKA come from the germline V gene (reference sequence). The junction had 6 bases not matched to a gene; V was cut back by 3 bases and J by 5 bases. This CDR3 has 13 amino acids.

This clonotype was observed a few times. A much larger clone lies one base from this, so it may be a read error. The gene calls are TRBV24-1 and TRBJ2-2, with D perhaps TRBD2 (6 bases). This CDR3 comprises 15 residues. Germline CDR1 KGHDR, CDR2 SFDVKD. The CDR3 nucleotides are TGTGCCACCAGTGACCTGACGTGGAGGGGTGAGGAGCTGCTTTTT. Translating gives CATSDLTWRGEELLF.

The genes are TRBV7-9 and TRBJ2-7, with 10 bases identical to TRBD1. The CDR3 is made up of 13 amino acids. Unmatched junction bases numbered 5, after V lost 5 bases and J lost 7 bases. The V gene's germline CDR1 is SEHNR and CDR2 FQNEAQ (reference sequence). CDR3 protein: CASSLGDRGEQYF. DNA for the CDR3: TGTGCCAGCAGCCTAGGGGACAGGGGAGAGCAGTACTTC.

This sequence joins TRBV6-5 and TRBJ2-7; D is possibly TRBD2 (5 bases). V gave up 10 bases and J gave up 6 bases, with 10 bases separating them. Germline V gene lookup returns CDR1 MNHEY and CDR2 SVGAGI. CDR3 size: 10 residues. CDR3 in DNA: TGTGCCAACGGAGGTCCCGAGCAGTACTTC. Translation gives CANGGPEQYF.

This clonotype was found once. The J gene is TRBJ2-7, the V gene TRBV29-1, with 12 positions matching TRBD1. Judging by the DNA end, TRBJ2-5 fits better; the J call may be wrong. The CDR3 runs to 13 residues. Germline CDR1 and CDR2: SQVTM and ANQGSEA. DNA for the CDR3: TGCAGCGTTCCGGGACAGGGGGCAGAGACCCAGTACTTC. Translated: CSVPGQGAETQYF.

This clonotype came up a few times. The chain employs TRBV12-3 or TRBV12-4 and TRBJ1-4, with a weak D call TRBD1 (6 bases). The CDR3 extends over 15 amino acids. Trimming stripped 5 bases from V and 7 bases from J, with 17 bases between. Here the CDR3 reads CASSRPGARGEKLFF. The CDR3 DNA sequence: TGTGCCAGCAGTCGTCCAGGGGCTCGGGGTGAAAAACTGTTTTTT.

This clonotype was counted at least ten times. This rearrangement joins TRBV29-1 to TRBJ2-5; 11 bases match TRBD1. The germline CDR1 and CDR2 sequences are SQVTM and ANQGSEA. CDR3 length: 14 residues. V shed 8 bases, J shed 5 bases, and the junction held 10 bases outside the gene matches. The CDR3 DNA is TGCAGCTCCGCGTACGGGACAGGGGGGGAGACCCAGTACTTC. Protein sequence: CSSAYGTGGETQYF.

This clonotype was counted between two and nine times. This chain joins TRBV12-3 or TRBV12-4 and TRBJ1-5; D not resolved. Trimming pared 6 bases from V and 7 bases from J, leaving 10 bases between. This CDR3 comprises 12 residues. The CDR3 here is CASREMLQPQHF. The CDR3 nucleotides read TGTGCCAGCAGAGAAATGCTACAGCCCCAGCATTTT.

The chain combines TRBV5-4 with TRBJ2-7, with 9 bases lining up with TRBD1. This CDR3 contains 14 residues. Unmatched junction bases numbered 12, after V lost 6 bases and J lost 8 bases. Germline V gene sequence: CDR1 SGHNT, CDR2 YYREEE (reference sequence). CDR3 sequence: CASTTRRDRAKQYF. CDR3 coding DNA: TGTGCCAGCACCACACGCCGGGACAGGGCTAAGCAGTACTTC.

This clonotype was observed many times. An end of the junction does not agree with germline; a read error may underlie this. The rearrangement links TRBV10-3 to TRBJ1-2; D unresolved. The CDR3 length is 12 residues. Per germline, CDR1 ENHRY and CDR2 SYGVKD. The CDR3 here is CASSEAMYGYTF. The CDR3 DNA reads as TGTGCCAGCAGTGAAGCGATGTATGGCTACACCTTC.

The chain carries TRBV11-1 and TRBJ2-7; 9 bases are a match to TRBD1. V gave up 11 bases and J gave up 0 bases; unmatched junction bases: 17. The CDR3 is 17 residues long. CDR1 is SGHAT and CDR2 is FQDESV in the germline V gene (reference sequence). The CDR3, as DNA: TGTGCCTGGAGTCGCGATCCTAGGGACAGGGACTCCTACGAGCAGTACTTC. Its translation: CAWSRDPRDRDSYEQYF.

The rearrangement joins TRBV29-1 to TRBJ2-1; 9 bases fit TRBD2. The V and J ends lost 6 bases and 7 bases, in that order; junction bases with no gene match: 10. Germline V gene data show CDR1 as SQVTM and CDR2 as ANQGSEA. The CDR3 is made up of 14 amino acids. CDR3 amino acids: CSVRRRGGNNEQFF. The CDR3, as DNA: TGCAGCGTAAGAAGGCGGGGGGGGAATAATGAGCAGTTCTTC.

The sample holds many counts of this clonotype. The chain carries TRBV7-3 and TRBJ1-6, with D hard to call. The germline V gene has CDR1 SGHTA and CDR2 FQGTGA. V was pared by 5 bases and J by 7 bases, with 9 bases between. The CDR3 has 13 residues. As DNA, the CDR3 is TGTGCCAGCAGCGCTCAAATGAATTCACCCCTCCACTTT. This encodes CASSAQMNSPLHF.

This clonotype was found many times. The V and J genes are TRBV24-1 and TRBJ1-5; no reliable D call. Germline CDR1 KGHDR, CDR2 SFDVKD. The CDR3 spans 12 residues. Trimming removed 10 bases at V and 2 bases at J, with 8 bases between. CDR3 sequence reads: CATTNGNQPQHF. The CDR3 coding sequence is TGTGCCACAACCAACGGCAATCAGCCCCAGCATTTT.

This clonotype was seen a handful of times. The chain combines TRBV7-9 with TRBJ2-7; 9 bases map to TRBD1. With 5 bases clipped from V and 3 bases from J, the junction kept 8 bases outside the gene matches. The CDR3 covers 15 residues. Looked up from germline, CDR1 is SEHNR and CDR2 is FQNEAQ (reference sequence). CDR3 sequence reads: CASSDSGTGYYEQYF. The DNA for the CDR3 is TGTGCCAGCAGCGACTCGGGGACAGGGTACTACGAGCAGTACTTC.

The sample holds one count of this clonotype. V gene TRBV20-1 combines with J gene TRBJ2-7; TRBD2 matches 10 bases. V trimming: 6 bases; J trimming: 0 bases; junction bases outside the gene matches: 8. Germline V gene sequence: CDR1 DFQATT, CDR2 SNEGSKA (reference sequence). The CDR3 runs to 15 residues. The CDR3 reads CSAQQASGSSYEQYF. Here the CDR3 DNA reads TGCAGTGCCCAACAGGCTAGCGGGAGCTCCTACGAGCAGTACTTC.

This clonotype was seen repeatedly, ten times or more. The chain recombines TRBV7-9 with TRBJ1-4; D is unclear. Germline V gene lookup returns CDR1 SEHNR and CDR2 FQNEAQ (reference sequence). The CDR3 is 12 amino acids. Trimming stripped 8 bases from V and 8 bases from J, with 12 bases between. For the CDR3, the DNA is TGTGCCAGCGAGCAAGGCGGCGAAAAACTGTTTTTT. It yields the protein CASEQGGEKLFF.

V is TRBV20-1 and J is TRBJ1-6, with a possible D match to TRBD1 (6 bases). Trimming removed 5 bases at V and 9 bases at J, with 23 bases between. Germline CDR1 and CDR2: DFQATT and SNEGSKA (reference sequence). This CDR3 has 16 amino acids. DNA of the CDR3: TGCAGTGCTCCCAGACAGGAGAACATAGTCGGTTCACCCCTCCACTTT. Translated, it gives CSAPRQENIVGSPLHF.

This clonotype was observed many times. The CDR3 protein is CASSVGPLDEQYF. The CDR3 DNA is TGTGCCAGCAGTGTTGGCCCTTTGGACGAGCAGTACTTC. The chain uses TRBV2 and TRBJ2-7; no clear D gene. The CDR3 has 13 residues. Germline CDR1 and CDR2: SNHLY and FYNNEI. V was trimmed by 4 bases and J by 5 bases, leaving 12 bases between them.

The chain has TRBV7-2 and TRBJ2-7; 7 nucleotides align to TRBD2. The CDR3 is 16 amino acids. Germline V CDR1 and CDR2: SGHTA, FQGNSA. Unmatched junction bases numbered 10, after V lost 4 bases and J lost 1 base. The CDR3 DNA reads as TGTGCCAGCAGCTCGGGGGGAGTAGGCAAGTCCTACGAGCAGTACTTC. Protein: CASSSGGVGKSYEQYF. Using reference TRBV7-2 and TRBJ2-7 for the parts outside the CDR3, the full variable domain is GAGVSQSPSNKVTEKGKDVELRCDPISGHTALYWYRQSLGQGLEFLIYFQGNSAPDKSGLPSDRFSAERTGGSVSTLTIQRTQQEDSAVYLCASSSGGVGKSYEQYFGPGTRLTVT.

This clonotype has a count of ten or more. The CDR3 region is CAISEGGYGYTF. Here the CDR3 DNA reads TGTGCCATCAGTGAGGGCGGCTATGGCTACACCTTC. The chain uses TRBV10-3 and TRBJ1-2; no firm D call. Germline values: CDR1 ENHRY, CDR2 SYGVKD. V was shortened by 2 bases and J by 4 bases, with 5 bases between the two germline ends. This CDR3 contains 12 residues.

The rearrangement uses TRBV25-1 and TRBJ2-7, with D perhaps being TRBD1 or TRBD2 (5 bases each). This CDR3 has 15 residues. The V gene lost 2 bases and the J gene lost 7 bases, with 18 bases spanning the gap. Germline CDR1 reads MGHDK; CDR2 reads SYGVNS. The CDR3 sequence is CASSEGIRDPTEQYF. In nucleotides, the CDR3 is TGTGCCAGCAGTGAAGGTATTAGGGACCCCACGGAGCAGTACTTC.

The CDR3 nucleotides are TGTGCCAGCAGTTTGTACAGGGGACGAGAGACCCAGTACTTC. Translating it yields CASSLYRGRETQYF. The chain recombines TRBV7-9 with TRBJ2-5; the match to TRBD1 covers 7 bases. Trimming took 6 bases from V and 4 from J; bases not matched to a gene: 8. The CDR3 loop spans 14 amino acids. Germline V gives CDR1 SEHNR, CDR2 FQNEAQ (reference sequence).

This clonotype appeared many times. The rearrangement uses TRBV15 and TRBJ1-2, with TRBD1 identical over 7 bases. V dropped 2 bases and J dropped 1; count of bases not matched to a gene: 7. This CDR3 contains 16 residues. The germline CDR1 and CDR2 sequences are LNHNV and YYDKDF (reference sequence). CDR3 amino acids: CATSRFRRQGNYGYTF. The DNA of the CDR3 is TGTGCCACCAGCAGATTCCGCAGACAGGGTAACTATGGCTACACCTTC.